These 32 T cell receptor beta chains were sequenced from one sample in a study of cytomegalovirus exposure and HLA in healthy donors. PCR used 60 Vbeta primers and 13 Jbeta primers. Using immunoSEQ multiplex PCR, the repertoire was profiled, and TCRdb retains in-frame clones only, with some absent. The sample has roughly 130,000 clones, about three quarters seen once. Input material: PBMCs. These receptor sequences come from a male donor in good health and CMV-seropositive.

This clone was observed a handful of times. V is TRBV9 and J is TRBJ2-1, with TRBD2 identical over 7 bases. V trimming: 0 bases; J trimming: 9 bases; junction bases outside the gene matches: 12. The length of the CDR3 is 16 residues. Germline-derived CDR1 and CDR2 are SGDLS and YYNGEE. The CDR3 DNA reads TGTGCCAGCAGCGTAGTCGGAAGCGGGGTGGGTGGTGAGCAGTTCTTC. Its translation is CASSVVGSGVGGEQFF. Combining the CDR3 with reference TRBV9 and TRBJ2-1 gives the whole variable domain DSGVTQTPKHLITATGQRVTLRCSPRSGDLSVYWYQQSLDQGLQFLIQYYNGEERAKGNILERFSAQQFPDLHSELNLSSLELGDSALYFCASSVVGSGVGGEQFFGPGTRLTVL.

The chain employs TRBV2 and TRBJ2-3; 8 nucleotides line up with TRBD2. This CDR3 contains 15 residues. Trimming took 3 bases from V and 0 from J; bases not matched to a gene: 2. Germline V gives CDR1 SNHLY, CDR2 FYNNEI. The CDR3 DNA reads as TGTGCCAGCAGTGAGCGGGGGGCCAGCACAGATACGCAGTATTTT. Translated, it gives CASSERGASTDTQYF.

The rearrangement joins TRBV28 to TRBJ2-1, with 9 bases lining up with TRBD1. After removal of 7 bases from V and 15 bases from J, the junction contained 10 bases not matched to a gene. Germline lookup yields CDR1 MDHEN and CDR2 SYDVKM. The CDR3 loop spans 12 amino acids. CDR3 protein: CASNRTGGTPFF. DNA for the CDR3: TGTGCCAGCAACCGAACAGGGGGCACTCCGTTCTTC.

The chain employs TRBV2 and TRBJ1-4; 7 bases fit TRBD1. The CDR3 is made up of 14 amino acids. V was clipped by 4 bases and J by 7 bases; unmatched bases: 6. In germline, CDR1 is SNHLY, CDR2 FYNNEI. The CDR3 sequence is CASSARQGGEKLFF. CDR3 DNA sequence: TGTGCCAGCAGTGCCCGACAGGGAGGTGAAAAACTGTTTTTT.

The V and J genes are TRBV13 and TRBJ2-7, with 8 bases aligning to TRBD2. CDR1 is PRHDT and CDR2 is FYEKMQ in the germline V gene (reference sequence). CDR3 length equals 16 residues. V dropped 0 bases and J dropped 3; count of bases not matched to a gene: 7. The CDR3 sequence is CASSLGPTSEGYEQYF. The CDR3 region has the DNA TGTGCCAGCAGCTTAGGCCCGACTAGCGAAGGCTACGAGCAGTACTTC.

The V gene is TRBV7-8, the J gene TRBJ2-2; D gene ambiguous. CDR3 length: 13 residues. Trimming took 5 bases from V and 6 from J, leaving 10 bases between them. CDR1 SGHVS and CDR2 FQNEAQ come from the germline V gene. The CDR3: CASSPPLSGELFF. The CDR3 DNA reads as TGTGCCAGCAGCCCCCCGCTATCCGGGGAGCTGTTTTTT.

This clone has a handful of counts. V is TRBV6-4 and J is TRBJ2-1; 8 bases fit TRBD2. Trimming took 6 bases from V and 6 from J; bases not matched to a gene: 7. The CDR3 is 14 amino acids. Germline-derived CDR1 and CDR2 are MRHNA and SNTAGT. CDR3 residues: CASRTSVLGNEQFF. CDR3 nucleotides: TGTGCCAGCAGGACTAGCGTCCTCGGCAATGAGCAGTTCTTC.

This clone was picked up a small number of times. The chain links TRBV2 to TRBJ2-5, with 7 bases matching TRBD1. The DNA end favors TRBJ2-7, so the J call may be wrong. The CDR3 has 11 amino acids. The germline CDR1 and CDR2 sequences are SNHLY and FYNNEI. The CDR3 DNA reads TGTGCCAGCGGGGACAGCTACGAGCAGTACTTC. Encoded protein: CASGDSYEQYF.

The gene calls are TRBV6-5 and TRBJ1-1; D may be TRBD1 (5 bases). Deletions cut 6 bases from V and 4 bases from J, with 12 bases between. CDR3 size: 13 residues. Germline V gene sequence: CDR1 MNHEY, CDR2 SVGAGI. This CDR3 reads CASRRQSATEAFF. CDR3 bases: TGTGCCAGCAGGAGACAGTCTGCCACTGAAGCTTTCTTT.

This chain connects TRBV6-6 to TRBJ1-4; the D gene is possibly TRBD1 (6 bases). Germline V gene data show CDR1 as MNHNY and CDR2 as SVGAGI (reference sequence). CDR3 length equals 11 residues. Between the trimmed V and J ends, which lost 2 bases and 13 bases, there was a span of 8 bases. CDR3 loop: CASSYTRGLFF. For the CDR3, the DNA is TGTGCCAGCAGTTACACCAGGGGACTGTTTTTT.

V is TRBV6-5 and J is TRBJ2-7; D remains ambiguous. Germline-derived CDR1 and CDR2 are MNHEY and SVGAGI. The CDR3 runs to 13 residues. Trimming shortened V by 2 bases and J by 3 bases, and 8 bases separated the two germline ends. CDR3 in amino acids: CASSYDKFYEQYF. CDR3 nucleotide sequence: TGTGCCAGCAGTTACGACAAGTTCTACGAGCAGTACTTC.

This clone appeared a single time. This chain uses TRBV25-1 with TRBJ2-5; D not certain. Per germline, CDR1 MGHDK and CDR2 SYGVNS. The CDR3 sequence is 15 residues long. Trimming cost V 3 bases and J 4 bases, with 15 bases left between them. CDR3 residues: CASSEYTDYGETQYF. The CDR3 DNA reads TGTGCCAGCAGTGAGTACACAGATTATGGAGAGACCCAGTACTTC.

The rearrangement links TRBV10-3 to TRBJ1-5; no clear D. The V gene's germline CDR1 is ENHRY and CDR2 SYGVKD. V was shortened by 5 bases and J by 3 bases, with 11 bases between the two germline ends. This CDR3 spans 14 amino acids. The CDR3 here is CAISPRHNNQPQHF. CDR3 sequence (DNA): TGTGCCATCAGTCCAAGACACAACAATCAGCCCCAGCATTTT.

The CDR3 DNA follows: TGTGCCAGCAGCGTCTCAGGGTTGATAGTGGGCACAGATACGCAGTATTTT. Protein sequence: CASSVSGLIVGTDTQYF. The rearrangement joins TRBV9 to TRBJ2-3; maybe TRBD1 (5 bases). Trimming removed 2 bases at V and 1 base at J, with 17 bases between. This CDR3 contains 17 residues. Germline values: CDR1 SGDLS, CDR2 YYNGEE.

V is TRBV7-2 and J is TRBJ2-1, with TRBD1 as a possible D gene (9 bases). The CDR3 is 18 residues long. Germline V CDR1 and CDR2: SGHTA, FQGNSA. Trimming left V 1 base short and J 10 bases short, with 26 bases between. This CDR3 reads CASSLEGIGTGTRAEQFF. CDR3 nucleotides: TGTGCCAGCAGCTTAGAAGGTATCGGGACAGGGACTAGAGCAGAGCAGTTCTTC.

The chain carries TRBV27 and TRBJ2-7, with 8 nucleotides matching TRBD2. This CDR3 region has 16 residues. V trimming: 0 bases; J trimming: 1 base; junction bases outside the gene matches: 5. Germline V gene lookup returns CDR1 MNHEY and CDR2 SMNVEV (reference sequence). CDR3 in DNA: TGTGCCAGCAGTTTATCGGCGGGGGGCAGGTCCTACGAGCAGTACTTC. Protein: CASSLSAGGRSYEQYF.

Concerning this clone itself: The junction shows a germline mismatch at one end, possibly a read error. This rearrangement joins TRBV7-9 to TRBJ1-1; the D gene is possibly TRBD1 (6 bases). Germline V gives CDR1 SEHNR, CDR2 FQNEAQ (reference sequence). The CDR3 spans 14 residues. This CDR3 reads CSSGRTEMNTEAFF. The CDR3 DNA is TGTTCCAGCGGACGGACAGAAATGAACACTGAAGCTTTCTTT.

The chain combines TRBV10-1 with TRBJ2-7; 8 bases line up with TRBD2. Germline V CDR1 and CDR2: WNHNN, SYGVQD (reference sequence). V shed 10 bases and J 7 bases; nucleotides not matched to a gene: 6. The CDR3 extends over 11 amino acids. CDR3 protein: CATNGGGEQYF. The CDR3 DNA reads TGCGCCACCAACGGCGGGGGGGAGCAGTACTTC.

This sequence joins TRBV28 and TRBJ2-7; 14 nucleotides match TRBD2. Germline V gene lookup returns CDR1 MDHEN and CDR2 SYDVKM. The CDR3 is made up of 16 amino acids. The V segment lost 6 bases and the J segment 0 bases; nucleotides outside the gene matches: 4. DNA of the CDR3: TGTGCCAGCAGGGGGACTAGCGGGAGTCACTCCTACGAGCAGTACTTC. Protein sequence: CASRGTSGSHSYEQYF.

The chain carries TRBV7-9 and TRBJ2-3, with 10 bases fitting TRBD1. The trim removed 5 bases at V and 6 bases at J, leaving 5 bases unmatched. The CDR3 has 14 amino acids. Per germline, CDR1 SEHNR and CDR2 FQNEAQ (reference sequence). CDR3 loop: CASSRQGAGDTQYF. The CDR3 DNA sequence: TGTGCCAGCAGCAGACAGGGGGCGGGGGATACGCAGTATTTT. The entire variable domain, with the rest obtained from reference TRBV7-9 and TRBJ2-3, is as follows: DTGVSQNPRHKITKRGQNVTFRCDPISEHNRLYWYRQTLGQGPEFLTYFQNEAQLEKSRLLSDRFSAERPKGSFSTLEIQRTEQGDSAMYLCASSRQGAGDTQYFGPGTRLTVL.

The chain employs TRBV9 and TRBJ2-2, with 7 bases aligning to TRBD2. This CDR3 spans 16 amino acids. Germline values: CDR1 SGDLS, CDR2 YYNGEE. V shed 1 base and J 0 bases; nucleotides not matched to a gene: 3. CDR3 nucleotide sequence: TGTGCCAGCAGCGTAAGCGGGGCGCCGAACACCGGGGAGCTGTTTTTT. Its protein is CASSVSGAPNTGELFF.

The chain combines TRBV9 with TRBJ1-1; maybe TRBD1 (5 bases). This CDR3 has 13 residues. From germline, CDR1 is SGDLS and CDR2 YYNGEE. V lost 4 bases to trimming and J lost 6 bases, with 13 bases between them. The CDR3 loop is CASSTGGGSEAFF. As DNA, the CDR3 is TGTGCCAGCAGCACGGGTGGGGGGTCTGAAGCTTTCTTT.

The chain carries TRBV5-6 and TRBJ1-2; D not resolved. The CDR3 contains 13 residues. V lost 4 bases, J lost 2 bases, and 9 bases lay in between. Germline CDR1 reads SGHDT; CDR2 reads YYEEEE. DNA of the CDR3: TGTGCCAGCAGCGGAGGAACCAACTATGGCTACACCTTC. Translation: CASSGGTNYGYTF.

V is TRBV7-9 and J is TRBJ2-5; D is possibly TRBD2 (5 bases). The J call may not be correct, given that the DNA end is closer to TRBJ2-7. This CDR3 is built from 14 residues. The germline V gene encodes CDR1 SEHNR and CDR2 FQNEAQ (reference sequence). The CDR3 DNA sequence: TGTGCCAGCAGCTTAGCAGGGAGCTCCTACGAGCAGTACTTC. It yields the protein CASSLAGSSYEQYF.

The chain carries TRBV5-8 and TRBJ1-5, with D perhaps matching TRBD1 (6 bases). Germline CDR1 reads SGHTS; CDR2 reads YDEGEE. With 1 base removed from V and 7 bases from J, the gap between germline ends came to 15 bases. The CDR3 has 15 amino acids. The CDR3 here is CASSLMGAAEQPQHF. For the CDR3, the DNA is TGTGCCAGCAGCTTGATGGGGGCGGCGGAGCAGCCCCAGCATTTT.

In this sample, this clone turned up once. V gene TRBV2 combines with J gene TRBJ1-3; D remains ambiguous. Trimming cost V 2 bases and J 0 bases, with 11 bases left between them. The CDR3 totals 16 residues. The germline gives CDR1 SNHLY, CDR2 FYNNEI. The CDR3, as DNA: TGTGCCAGCAGTGAATCTGGCGGGATCTCTGGAAACACCATATATTTT. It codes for CASSESGGISGNTIYF.

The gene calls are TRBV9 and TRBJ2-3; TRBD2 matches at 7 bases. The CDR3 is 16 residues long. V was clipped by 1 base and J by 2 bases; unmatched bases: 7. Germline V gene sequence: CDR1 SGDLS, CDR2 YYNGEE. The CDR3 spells CASSVRPGGPTDTQYF. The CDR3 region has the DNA TGTGCCAGCAGCGTACGTCCGGGGGGTCCCACAGATACGCAGTATTTT.

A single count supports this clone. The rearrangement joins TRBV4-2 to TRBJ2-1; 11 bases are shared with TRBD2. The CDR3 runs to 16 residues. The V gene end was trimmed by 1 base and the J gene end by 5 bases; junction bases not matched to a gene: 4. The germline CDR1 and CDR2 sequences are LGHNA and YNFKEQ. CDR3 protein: CASSQGLAGLHNEQFF. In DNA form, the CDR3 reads TGTGCCAGCAGCCAAGGACTAGCGGGATTACACAATGAGCAGTTCTTC.

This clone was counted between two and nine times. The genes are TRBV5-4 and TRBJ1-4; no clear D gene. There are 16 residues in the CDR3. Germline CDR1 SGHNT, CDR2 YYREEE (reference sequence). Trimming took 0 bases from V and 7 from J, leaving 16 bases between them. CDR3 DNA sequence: TGTGCCAGCAGCTTGGGCGGGGAGGTATCGGGTGAAAAACTGTTTTTT. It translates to CASSLGGEVSGEKLFF.

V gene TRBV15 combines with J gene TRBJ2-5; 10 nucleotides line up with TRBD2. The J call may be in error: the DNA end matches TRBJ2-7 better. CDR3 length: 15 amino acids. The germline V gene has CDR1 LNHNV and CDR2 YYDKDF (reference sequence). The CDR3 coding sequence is TGTGCCACCAGCAGACCGACTAGCGGGCAATACGAGCAGTACTTC. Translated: CATSRPTSGQYEQYF.

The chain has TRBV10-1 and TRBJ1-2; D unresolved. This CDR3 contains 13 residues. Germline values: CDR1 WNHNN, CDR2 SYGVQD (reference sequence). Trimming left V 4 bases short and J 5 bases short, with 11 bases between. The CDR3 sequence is CASSGQRQYGYTF. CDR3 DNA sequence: TGCGCCAGCAGTGGACAACGGCAATATGGCTACACCTTC.

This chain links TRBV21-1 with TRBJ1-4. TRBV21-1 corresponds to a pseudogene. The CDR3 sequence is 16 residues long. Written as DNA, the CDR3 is TGTGCCAGCAGCTCTGGGGGGGATATACAGGGCGAAAAACTGTTTTTT. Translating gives CASSSGGDIQGEKLFF.